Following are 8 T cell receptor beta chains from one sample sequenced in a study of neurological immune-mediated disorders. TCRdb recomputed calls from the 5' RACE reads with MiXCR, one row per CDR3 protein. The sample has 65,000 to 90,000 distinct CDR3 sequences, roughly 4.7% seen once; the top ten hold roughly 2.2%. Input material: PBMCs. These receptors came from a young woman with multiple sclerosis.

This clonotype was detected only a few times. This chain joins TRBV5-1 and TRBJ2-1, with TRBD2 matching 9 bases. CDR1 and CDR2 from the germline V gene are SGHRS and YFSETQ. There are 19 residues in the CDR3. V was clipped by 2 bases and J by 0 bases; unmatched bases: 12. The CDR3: CASSFIRLAAGISYNEQFF. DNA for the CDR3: TGCGCCAGCAGCTTTATTCGACTAGCGGCAGGAATCTCCTACAATGAGCAGTTCTTC.

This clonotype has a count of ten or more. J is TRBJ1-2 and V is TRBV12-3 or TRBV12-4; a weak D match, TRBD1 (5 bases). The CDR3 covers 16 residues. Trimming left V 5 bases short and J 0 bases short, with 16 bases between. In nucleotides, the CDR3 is TGTGCCAGCAGTGCCCCCCCGGGACCTGCTAACTATGGCTACACCTTC. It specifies CASSAPPGPANYGYTF.

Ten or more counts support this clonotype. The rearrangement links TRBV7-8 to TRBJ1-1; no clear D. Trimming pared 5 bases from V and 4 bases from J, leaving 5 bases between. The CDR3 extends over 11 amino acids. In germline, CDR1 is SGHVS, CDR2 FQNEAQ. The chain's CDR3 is CASSNPTEAFF. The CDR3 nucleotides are TGTGCCAGCAGCAACCCCACTGAAGCTTTCTTT.

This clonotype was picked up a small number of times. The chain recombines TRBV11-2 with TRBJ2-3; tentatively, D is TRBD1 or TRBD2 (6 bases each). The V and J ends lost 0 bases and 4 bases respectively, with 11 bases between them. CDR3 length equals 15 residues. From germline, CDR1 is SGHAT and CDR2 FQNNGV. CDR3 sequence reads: CASSLDGGGPDTQYF. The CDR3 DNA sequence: TGTGCCAGCAGCTTAGATGGAGGGGGTCCAGATACGCAGTATTTT.

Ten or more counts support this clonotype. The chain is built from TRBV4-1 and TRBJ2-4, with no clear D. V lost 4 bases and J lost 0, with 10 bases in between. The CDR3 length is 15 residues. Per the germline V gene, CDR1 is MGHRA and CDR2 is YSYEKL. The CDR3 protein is CASSPQLVAKNIQYF. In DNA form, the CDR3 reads TGCGCCAGCAGCCCCCAGTTAGTAGCCAAAAACATTCAGTACTTC.

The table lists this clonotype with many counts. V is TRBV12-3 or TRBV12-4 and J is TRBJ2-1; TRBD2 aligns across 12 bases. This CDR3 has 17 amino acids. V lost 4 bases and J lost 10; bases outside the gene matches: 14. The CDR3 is CASSSLGLAGGPLEQFF. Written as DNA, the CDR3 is TGTGCCAGCAGTTCCCTGGGGCTAGCGGGAGGGCCGCTGGAGCAGTTCTTC.

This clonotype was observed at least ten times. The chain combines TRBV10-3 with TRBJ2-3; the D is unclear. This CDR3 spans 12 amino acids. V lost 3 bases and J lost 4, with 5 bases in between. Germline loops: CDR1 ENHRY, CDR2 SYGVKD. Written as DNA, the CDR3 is TGTGCCATCAGTGACAGGTCAGATACGCAGTATTTT. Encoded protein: CAISDRSDTQYF.

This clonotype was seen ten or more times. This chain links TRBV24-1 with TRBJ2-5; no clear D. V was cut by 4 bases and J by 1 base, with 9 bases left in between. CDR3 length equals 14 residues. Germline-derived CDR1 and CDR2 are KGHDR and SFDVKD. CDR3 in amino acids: CATSELGSQETQYF. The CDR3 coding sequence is TGTGCCACCAGTGAACTCGGTAGCCAAGAGACCCAGTACTTC.